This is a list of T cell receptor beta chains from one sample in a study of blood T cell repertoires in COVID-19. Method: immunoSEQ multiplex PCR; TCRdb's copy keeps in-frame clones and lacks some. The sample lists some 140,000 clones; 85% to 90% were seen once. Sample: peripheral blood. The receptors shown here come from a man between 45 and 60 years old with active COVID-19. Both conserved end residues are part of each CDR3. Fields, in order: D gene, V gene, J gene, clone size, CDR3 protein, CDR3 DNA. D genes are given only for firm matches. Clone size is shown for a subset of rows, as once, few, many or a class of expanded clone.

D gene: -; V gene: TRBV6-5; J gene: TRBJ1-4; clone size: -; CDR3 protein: CASRRDNSRNEKLFF; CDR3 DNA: TGTGCCAGCAGGAGGGACAACTCGCGTAATGAAAAACTGTTTTTT
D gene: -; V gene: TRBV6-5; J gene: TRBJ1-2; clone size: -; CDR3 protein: CASLSGLYSSYGYTF; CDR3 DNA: TGTGCCAGCCTCTCGGGACTATATTCCAGCTATGGCTACACCTTC
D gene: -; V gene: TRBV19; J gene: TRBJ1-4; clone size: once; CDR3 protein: CASSRREANEKLFF; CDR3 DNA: TGTGCCAGTAGTAGGAGGGAGGCTAATGAAAAACTGTTTTTT
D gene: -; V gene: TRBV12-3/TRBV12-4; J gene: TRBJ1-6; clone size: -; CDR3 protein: CASSRQSNSPLHF; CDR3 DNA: TGTGCCAGCAGTAGACAGAGTAATTCACCCCTCCACTTT
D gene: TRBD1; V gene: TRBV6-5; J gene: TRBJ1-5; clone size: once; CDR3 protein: CASSKTGAAQPQHF; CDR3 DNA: TGTGCCAGCAGCAAGACAGGGGCGGCTCAGCCCCAGCATTTT
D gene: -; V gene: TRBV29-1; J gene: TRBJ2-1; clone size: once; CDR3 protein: CSVEDQETGSYNEQFF; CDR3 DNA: TGCAGCGTTGAAGACCAAGAGACAGGCTCCTACAATGAGCAGTTCTTC
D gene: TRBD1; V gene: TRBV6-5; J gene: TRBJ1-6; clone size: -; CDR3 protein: CASIPGQGRGSPLHF; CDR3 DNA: TGTGCCAGCATCCCGGGACAGGGCCGAGGGTCACCCCTCCACTTT
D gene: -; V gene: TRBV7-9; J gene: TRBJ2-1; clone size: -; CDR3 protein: CASSSTRQVDEQFF; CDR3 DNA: TGTGCCAGCAGCTCTACCCGGCAGGTCGATGAGCAGTTCTTC
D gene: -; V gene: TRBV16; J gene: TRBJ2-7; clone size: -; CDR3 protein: CASSQSIGVEQYF; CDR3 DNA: TGTGCCAGCAGCCAATCGATTGGAGTCGAGCAGTACTTC
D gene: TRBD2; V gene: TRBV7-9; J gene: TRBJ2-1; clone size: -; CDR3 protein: CASSRTSGGYNEQFF; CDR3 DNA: TGTGCCAGCAGCCGCACTAGCGGGGGGTACAATGAGCAGTTCTTC
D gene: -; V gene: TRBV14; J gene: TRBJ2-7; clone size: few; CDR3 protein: CASSQRQFYEQYF; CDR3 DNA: TGTGCCAGCAGCCAAAGACAGTTCTACGAGCAGTACTTC
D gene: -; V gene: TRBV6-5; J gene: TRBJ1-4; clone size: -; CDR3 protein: CASSFGLEEKLFF; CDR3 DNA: TGTGCCAGCAGCTTCGGGTTGGAAGAAAAACTGTTTTTT
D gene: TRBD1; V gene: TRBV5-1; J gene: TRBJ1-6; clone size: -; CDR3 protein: CASSSGQRDSPLHF; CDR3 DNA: TGCGCCAGCAGCTCGGGACAGAGGGATTCACCCCTCCACTTT
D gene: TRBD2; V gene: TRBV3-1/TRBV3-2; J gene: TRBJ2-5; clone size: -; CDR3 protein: CASSQTTGLGLAGIETQYF; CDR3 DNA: TGTGCCAGCAGCCAAACGACTGGGCTGGGACTAGCGGGGATCGAGACCCAGTACTTC
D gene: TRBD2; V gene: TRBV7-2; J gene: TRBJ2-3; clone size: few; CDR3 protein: CASSWTSGVADTQYF; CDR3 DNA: TGTGCCAGCAGCTGGACTAGCGGGGTGGCAGATACGCAGTATTTT
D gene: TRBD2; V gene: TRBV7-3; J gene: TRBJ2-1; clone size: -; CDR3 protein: CASSPGGDYNEQFF; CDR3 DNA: TGTGCCAGCAGCCCTGGGGGGGACTACAATGAGCAGTTCTTC
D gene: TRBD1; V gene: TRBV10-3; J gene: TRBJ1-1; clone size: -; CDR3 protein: CAISRQGAGTEAFF; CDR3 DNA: TGTGCCATCAGTCGACAGGGGGCAGGGACTGAAGCTTTCTTT
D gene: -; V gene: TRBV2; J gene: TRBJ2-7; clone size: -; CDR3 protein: CASSDAYEQYF; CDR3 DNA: TGTGCCAGCAGTGACGCCTACGAGCAGTACTTC
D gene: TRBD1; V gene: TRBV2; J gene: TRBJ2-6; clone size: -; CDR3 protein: CASSDIRQGTGANVLTF; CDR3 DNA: TGTGCCAGCAGTGATATAAGACAGGGGACTGGGGCCAACGTCCTGACTTTC
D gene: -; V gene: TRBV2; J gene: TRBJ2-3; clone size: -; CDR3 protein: CASSPPGADTQYF; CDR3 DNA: TGTGCCAGCAGTCCGCCAGGGGCAGATACGCAGTATTTT
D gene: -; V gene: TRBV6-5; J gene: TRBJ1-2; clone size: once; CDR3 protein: CASSQGSPGLGGYTF; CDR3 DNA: TGTGCCAGCAGCCAGGGGAGTCCAGGGCTAGGTGGCTACACCTTC
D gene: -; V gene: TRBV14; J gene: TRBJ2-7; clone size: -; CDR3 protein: CASSQDQGLASTGEQYF; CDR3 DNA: TGTGCCAGCAGCCAAGACCAGGGGCTAGCGTCGACAGGGGAGCAGTACTTC
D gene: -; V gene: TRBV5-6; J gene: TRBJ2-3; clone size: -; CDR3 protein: CASSTLQSTDTQYF; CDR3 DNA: TGTGCCAGCAGCACCCTACAGAGCACAGATACGCAGTATTTT
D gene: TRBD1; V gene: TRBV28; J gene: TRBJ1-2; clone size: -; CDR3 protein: CASSFSQGAGGYTF; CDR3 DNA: TGTGCCAGCAGTTTTTCCCAGGGGGCTGGGGGCTACACCTTC
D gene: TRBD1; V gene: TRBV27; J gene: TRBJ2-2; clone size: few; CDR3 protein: CATIPGTGFTGELFF; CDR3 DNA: TGTGCCACCATTCCCGGGACAGGGTTTACCGGGGAGCTGTTTTTT